What follows are 28 T cell receptor beta chains derived from one specimen sequenced in a study of T-cell reconstitution after alpha-beta-depleted transplantation in children. Unique molecular identifiers featured in how the TCRbeta library was prepared. Via MiXCR, TCRdb re-called the PCR reads, giving one row per CDR3 protein. The table has about 500,000 distinct CDR3 sequences, over 25% seen once. The sequences come from PBMCs from the stem cell graft donor, collected from the stem cell graft. The receptors come from a human donor who donated a stem cell graft to a child with aplastic anemia.

The CDR3 spells CASSSRDPPEYTQYF. CDR3 in DNA: TGTGCCAGCAGCTCTCGGGACCCACCGGAGTATACGCAGTATTTT. V and J are TRBV7-1 and TRBJ2-3, with D possibly called TRBD1 or TRBD2 (5 bases each). TRBV7-1 is labeled an ORF, and its function is uncertain. The ends were cut back, 3 bases at V and 7 bases at J, with 17 bases in the middle. This CDR3 is 15 amino acids long.

The CDR3 reads CASSSGQRGYTF. For the CDR3, the DNA is TGTGCCAGCAGCTCCGGACAGCGGGGCTACACCTTC. The chain recombines TRBV5-6 with TRBJ1-2, with D tentatively TRBD1 (6 bases). Trimming pared 3 bases from V and 8 bases from J, leaving 11 bases between. CDR3 length: 12 residues. The germline CDR1 and CDR2 sequences are SGHDT and YYEEEE.

This clonotype showed up just a few times. V is TRBV7-2 and J is TRBJ1-4, with 7 bases lining up with TRBD1. Per germline, CDR1 SGHTA and CDR2 FQGNSA. The CDR3 is 15 residues long. V was clipped by 5 bases and J by 7 bases; unmatched bases: 10. CDR3 sequence: CASSQDRWGGEKLFF. DNA for the CDR3: TGTGCCAGCAGCCAGGACAGGTGGGGGGGTGAAAAACTGTTTTTT.

This chain uses TRBV29-1 with TRBJ2-1, with D possibly matching TRBD2 (6 bases). The CDR3 has 13 amino acids. The germline V gene has CDR1 SQVTM and CDR2 ANQGSEA. V dropped 3 bases and J dropped 2 bases, with 8 bases sitting between them. The CDR3, as DNA: TGCAGCGTTGAGGGGACTCCCTACAATGAGCAGTTCTTC. This gives the protein CSVEGTPYNEQFF.

A few counts support this clonotype. The chain uses TRBV30 and TRBJ2-1; D unresolved. Germline V lookup: CDR1 GTSNPN, CDR2 SVGIG (reference sequence). The germline V and J ends were trimmed by 2 bases and 8 bases, with 19 bases remaining between them. This CDR3 has 15 residues. CDR3 residues: CAWSSVGFLVDEQFF. The DNA for the CDR3 is TGTGCCTGGAGTTCGGTGGGGTTCTTGGTCGATGAGCAGTTCTTC.

This clonotype has just a few counts. This chain connects TRBV9 to TRBJ2-5, with 8 nucleotides matching TRBD2. Germline V gene sequence: CDR1 SGDLS, CDR2 YYNGEE. The CDR3 contains 14 residues. With V trimmed by 0 bases and J by 4 bases, 2 bases remained unmatched. CDR3 sequence: CASSVASGRETQYF. The CDR3 coding sequence is TGTGCCAGCAGCGTAGCTAGCGGGCGAGAGACCCAGTACTTC.

This clonotype was observed a few times. The chain has TRBV29-1 and TRBJ1-1; 10 bases agree with TRBD1. The CDR3 length is 16 residues. The junction had 5 bases not matched to a gene; V was cut back by 0 bases and J by 1 base. Germline values: CDR1 SQVTM, CDR2 ANQGSEA. The CDR3 DNA reads TGCAGCGTTGAAGATCTGGGGACAGGGGCGAACACTGAAGCTTTCTTT. Translated: CSVEDLGTGANTEAFF.

The chain couples TRBV6-1 to TRBJ2-3, with 13 bases lining up with TRBD2. The CDR3 totals 18 residues. The trim removed 6 bases at V and 8 bases at J, leaving 17 bases unmatched. Per the germline V gene, CDR1 is MNHNS and CDR2 is SASEGT. CDR3 sequence reads: CASSEGLLAGGPAATQYF. The CDR3 coding sequence is TGTGCCAGCAGCGAGGGTTTACTAGCGGGAGGGCCCGCAGCTACGCAGTATTTT.

This clonotype appeared a few times. The chain employs TRBV12-3 or TRBV12-4 and TRBJ2-2; D may be TRBD2 (6 bases). The ends were cut back, 11 bases at V and 0 bases at J, with 13 bases in the middle. This CDR3 contains 14 residues. The CDR3 is CAPPAGPNTGELFF. The CDR3 DNA reads as TGTGCCCCCCCGGCGGGACCGAACACCGGGGAGCTGTTTTTT.

Only a few counts were recorded for this clonotype. The rearrangement joins TRBV20-1 to TRBJ1-5; D is unresolved. V was shortened by 0 bases and J by 10 bases, with 4 bases between the two germline ends. The CDR3 has 10 amino acids. The germline CDR1 and CDR2 sequences are DFQATT and SNEGSKA (reference sequence). The CDR3 protein is CSARDGPQHF. CDR3 DNA: TGCAGTGCTAGAGATGGTCCCCAGCATTTT.

This clonotype was seen a few times. V usage is TRBV6-2 or TRBV6-3 and J usage is TRBJ2-2, with no clear D. Germline CDR1 and CDR2: MNHEY and SVGEGT. This CDR3 is 14 amino acids long. The V end was cut by 7 bases, the J end by 1 base, with 10 bases between. The CDR3 sequence is CASTPLLNTGELFF. The CDR3 bases are TGTGCCAGCACCCCGCTTCTGAACACCGGGGAGCTGTTTTTT.

J is TRBJ2-7 and V is TRBV29-1, with 7 bases aligning to TRBD1. Losses at the gene ends were 3 bases for V and 5 bases for J; bases not matched to a gene: 4. Germline V gene sequence: CDR1 SQVTM, CDR2 ANQGSEA. The CDR3 covers 12 residues. In DNA form, the CDR3 reads TGCAGCGTTGAGCTAGGGGGCAACGAGCAGTACTTC. Translation gives CSVELGGNEQYF.

The chain has TRBV11-2 and TRBJ1-1, with TRBD1 as a possible D gene (6 bases). Germline V gene data show CDR1 as SGHAT and CDR2 as FQNNGV. The CDR3 extends over 14 amino acids. Trimming removed 3 bases at V and 5 bases at J, with 13 bases between. CDR3 residues: CASSFQGRQTEAFF. In DNA, the CDR3 is TGTGCCAGCAGCTTCCAGGGGCGACAGACTGAAGCTTTCTTT.

In its sample, this clonotype was seen a few times. The V gene is TRBV29-1, the J gene TRBJ2-2; 10 positions agree with TRBD1. V lost 7 bases and J lost 7; bases outside the gene matches: 12. There are 15 residues in the CDR3. The V gene's germline CDR1 is SQVTM and CDR2 ANQGSEA. The DNA for the CDR3 is TGCAGCGCCATCTGGGACAGGGGACAAGTCGGGGAGCTGTTTTTT. Its translation: CSAIWDRGQVGELFF.

J is TRBJ1-1 and V is TRBV7-2; TRBD1 is a possible D gene (6 bases). With 2 bases removed from V and 10 bases from J, the gap between germline ends came to 11 bases. The CDR3 totals 12 residues. Germline assignment: CDR1 SGHTA and CDR2 FQGNSA. DNA for the CDR3: TGTGCCAGCAGCTTACACAGGGAGGCAGCTTTCTTT. Protein product: CASSLHREAAFF.

A few counts support this clonotype. The V gene is TRBV12-3 or TRBV12-4, the J gene TRBJ1-2; the match to TRBD1 covers 7 bases. Trimming removed 7 bases from V and 4 bases from J; junction bases left unmatched: 6. The CDR3 covers 13 residues. The CDR3 sequence is CASTTGQFYGYTF. In DNA, the CDR3 is TGTGCCAGCACCACGGGACAGTTCTATGGCTACACCTTC.

The chain recombines TRBV4-3 with TRBJ2-7; D is uncertain. The CDR3 totals 15 residues. Germline values: CDR1 LGHNA, CDR2 YSLEER. Trimming took off 0 bases at V and 0 bases at J, with 9 bases between the two ends. CDR3 bases: TGCGCCAGCAGCCAAGATATCCAATTCTCCTACGAGCAGTACTTC. Translation: CASSQDIQFSYEQYF.

The table lists this clonotype with a few counts. This sequence joins TRBV27 and TRBJ2-2; TRBD2 matches at 13 bases. The CDR3 has 20 residues. The V segment lost 1 base and the J segment 4 bases; nucleotides outside the gene matches: 12. CDR1 is MNHEY, CDR2 SMNVEV, per germline (reference sequence). This CDR3 is CASSLWGGTSGISGTGELFF. CDR3 DNA sequence: TGTGCCAGCAGTTTATGGGGGGGGACTAGCGGGATATCTGGCACCGGGGAGCTGTTTTTT.

The V and J genes are TRBV20-1 and TRBJ2-7, with 7 bases lining up with TRBD1. The CDR3 runs to 15 residues. CDR1 and CDR2 from the germline V gene are DFQATT and SNEGSKA (reference sequence). The V segment lost 1 base and the J segment 4 bases; nucleotides outside the gene matches: 10. The CDR3 spells CSARVPDRSSYEQYF. The CDR3 nucleotides are TGCAGTGCTAGAGTCCCGGACAGGTCCTCTTACGAGCAGTACTTC.

This chain joins TRBV5-3 and TRBJ2-7, with 9 nucleotides matching TRBD1. TRBV5-3 is recorded as an ORF, its role being uncertain. V gave up 4 bases and J gave up 2 bases; unmatched junction bases: 4. The CDR3 has 14 residues. The CDR3 region is CARSGTGWTYEQYV. The CDR3 nucleotides are TGTGCCAGAAGCGGGACAGGGTGGACCTACGAGCAGTACGTC.

This clonotype showed up just a few times. This chain connects TRBV6-5 to TRBJ1-4; 8 nucleotides line up with TRBD1. The CDR3 length is 15 residues. Trimming at V came to 2 bases and at J to 3 bases, leaving 2 bases not matched to a gene. In germline, CDR1 is MNHEY, CDR2 SVGAGI. The CDR3 region is CASSYRTGSNEKLFF. The CDR3 DNA is TGTGCCAGCAGTTACCGGACAGGGTCTAATGAAAAACTGTTTTTT.

This chain uses TRBV20-1 with TRBJ2-2; D ambiguous. The ends were cut back, 1 base at V and 6 bases at J, with 12 bases in the middle. Germline V gene sequence: CDR1 DFQATT, CDR2 SNEGSKA (reference sequence). The CDR3 length is 14 residues. The CDR3 nucleotides are TGCAGTGCTAGAGTATTTCGTGGAGCCGGGGAGCTGTTTTTT. It codes for CSARVFRGAGELFF.

The chain recombines TRBV12-3 or TRBV12-4 with TRBJ2-2, with 9 bases fitting TRBD2. This CDR3 spans 16 amino acids. Losses at the gene ends were 3 bases for V and 2 bases for J; bases not matched to a gene: 4. CDR3 nucleotide sequence: TGTGCCAGCAGTTTCCTAGCGGGGTCTAACACCGGGGAGCTGTTTTTT. This encodes CASSFLAGSNTGELFF.

This clonotype was picked up many times. The chain joins TRBV27 to TRBJ2-7; 10 nucleotides line up with TRBD1. The germline gives CDR1 MNHEY, CDR2 SMNVEV (reference sequence). With 5 bases clipped from V and 1 base from J, the junction kept 2 bases outside the gene matches. The CDR3 extends over 14 amino acids. In DNA, the CDR3 is TGTGCCAGCAGTCGGACAGGGGGGTCCTACGAGCAGTACTTC. Translating gives CASSRTGGSYEQYF.

The chain has TRBV7-8 and TRBJ1-6; no clear D gene. This CDR3 has 11 amino acids. The germline CDR1 and CDR2 sequences are SGHVS and FQNEAQ. V shed 4 bases and J shed 8 bases, with 3 bases lying between them. The CDR3 loop is CASSSHSPLHF. The CDR3 coding sequence is TGTGCCAGCAGCTCTCATTCACCCCTCCACTTT.

The V and J genes are TRBV9 and TRBJ1-2; 7 bases are a match to TRBD1. V lost 6 bases to trimming and J lost 4 bases; unmatched junction nucleotides: 9. In germline, CDR1 is SGDLS, CDR2 YYNGEE. The CDR3 has 14 amino acids. The CDR3 sequence is CASTAGTAFYGYTF. The CDR3 nucleotides are TGTGCCAGCACCGCAGGGACAGCGTTCTATGGCTACACCTTC.

CDR3 coding DNA: TGCGCCAGCAGCCAAGATCCAGGGGGGAATGGAAACACCATATATTTT. This translates into CASSQDPGGNGNTIYF. V and J are TRBV4-3 and TRBJ1-3, with 7 bases identical to TRBD1. Germline-derived CDR1 and CDR2 are LGHNA and YSLEER. With V trimmed by 0 bases and J by 3 bases, 5 bases remained unmatched. This CDR3 region has 16 residues.

The chain's CDR3 is CASSPLGNTIYF. The CDR3 nucleotides read TGTGCCAGCAGCCCCTTAGGAAACACCATATATTTT. The chain recombines TRBV5-5 with TRBJ1-3; D call uncertain. The germline gives CDR1 SGHKS, CDR2 YYEKEE (reference sequence). The CDR3 runs 12 residues. Between the trimmed V and J ends, which lost 4 bases and 4 bases, there was a span of 6 bases.